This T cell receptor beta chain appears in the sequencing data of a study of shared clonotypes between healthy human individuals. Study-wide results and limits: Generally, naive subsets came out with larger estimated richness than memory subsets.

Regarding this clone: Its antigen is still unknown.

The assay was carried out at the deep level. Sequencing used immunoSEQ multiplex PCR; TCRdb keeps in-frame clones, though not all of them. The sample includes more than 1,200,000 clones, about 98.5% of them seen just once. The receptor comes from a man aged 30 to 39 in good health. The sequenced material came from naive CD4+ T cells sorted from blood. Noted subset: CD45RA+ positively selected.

The CDR3 region has the DNA TGTGCCACCTCCCCAGGGTCACTAGAGACCCAGTACTTC. This translates into CATSPGSLETQYF. V gene TRBV6-1 combines with J gene TRBJ2-5, with D maybe TRBD1 (5 bases). V lost 10 bases, J lost 4 bases, and 16 bases lay in between. This CDR3 comprises 13 residues. Germline V gene sequence: CDR1 MNHNS, CDR2 SASEGT.